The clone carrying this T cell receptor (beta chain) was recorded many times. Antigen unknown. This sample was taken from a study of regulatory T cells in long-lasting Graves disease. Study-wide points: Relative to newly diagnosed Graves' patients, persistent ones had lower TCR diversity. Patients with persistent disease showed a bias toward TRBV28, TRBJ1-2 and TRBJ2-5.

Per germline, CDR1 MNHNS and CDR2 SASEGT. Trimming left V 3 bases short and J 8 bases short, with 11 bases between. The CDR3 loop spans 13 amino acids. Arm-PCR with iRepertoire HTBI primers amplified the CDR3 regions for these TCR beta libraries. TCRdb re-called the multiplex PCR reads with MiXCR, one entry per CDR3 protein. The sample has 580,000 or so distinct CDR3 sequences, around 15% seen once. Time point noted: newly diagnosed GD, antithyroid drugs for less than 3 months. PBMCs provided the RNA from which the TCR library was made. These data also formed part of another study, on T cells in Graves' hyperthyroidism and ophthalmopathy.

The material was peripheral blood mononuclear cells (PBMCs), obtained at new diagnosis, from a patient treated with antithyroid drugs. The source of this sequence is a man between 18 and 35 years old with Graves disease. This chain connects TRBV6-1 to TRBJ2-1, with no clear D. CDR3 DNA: TGTGCCAGCAGTGAGGGTGGGATCGATGAGCAGTTCTTC. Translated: CASSEGGIDEQFF.